These T cell receptor beta chains were read from a single sample in a study of blood T cell repertoires in COVID-19. Assay used: immunoSEQ multiplex PCR; TCRdb lists only in-frame clones, some missing. The table includes about 180,000 clones, approximately 90% detected once. Sequences were obtained from peripheral blood. These TCRs come from a woman between 50 and 59 years old with acute or convalescent COVID-19. Both conserved end residues are part of each CDR3. The D gene is left open where the match is weak.

D gene	V gene	J gene	CDR3 protein	CDR3 DNA
TRBD1	TRBV24-1	TRBJ2-3	CATSETGRGTDTQYF	TGTGCCACCAGTGAGACAGGGCGAGGCACAGATACGCAGTATTTT
-	TRBV5-4	TRBJ2-7	CASSLVSGGNYYEQYF	TGTGCCAGCAGCTTGGTTTCCGGGGGAAACTATTACGAGCAGTACTTC
-	TRBV6-5	TRBJ2-7	CASSDYVHEQYF	TGTGCCAGCAGCGACTATGTCCACGAGCAGTACTTC
-	TRBV5-5	TRBJ2-1	CASSLGHINEQFF	TGTGCCAGCAGCTTGGGACACATAAATGAGCAGTTCTTC
-	TRBV3-1/TRBV3-2	TRBJ2-4	CASSQGDTLAKNIQYF	TGTGCCAGCAGCCAAGGGGACACCTTAGCCAAAAACATTCAGTACTTC
-	TRBV2	TRBJ1-2	CASSPFWGANYGYTF	TGTGCCAGCAGTCCCTTTTGGGGGGCTAACTATGGCTACACCTTC
-	TRBV6-4	TRBJ1-1	CASRPQRIWDTEAFF	TGTGCCAGCAGGCCTCAGAGGATTTGGGACACTGAAGCTTTCTTT
-	TRBV6-5	TRBJ1-5	CASSYSQHNQPQHF	TGTGCCAGCAGTTACTCACAGCACAATCAGCCCCAGCATTTT
TRBD2	TRBV10-1	TRBJ2-1	CASSDPTSLSSGEQFF	TGCGCCAGCAGTGACCCGACTAGCCTGAGTTCGGGTGAGCAGTTCTTC
TRBD1	TRBV6-6	TRBJ1-1	CASRPFRGDTEAFF	TGTGCCAGCAGGCCCTTCAGGGGGGACACTGAAGCTTTCTTT
TRBD1	TRBV19	TRBJ1-6	CASSVQGNPDNSPLHF	TGTGCCAGTAGTGTACAGGGGAATCCCGATAATTCACCCCTCCACTTT
-	TRBV12-3/TRBV12-4	TRBJ1-5	CASSARDRRSQHF	TGTGCCAGCAGTGCCCGGGATCGTCGGTCCCAGCATTTT
-	TRBV3-1/TRBV3-2	TRBJ2-7	CASSQVSHEQYF	TGTGCCAGCAGCCAAGTGAGCCACGAGCAGTACTTC
TRBD2	TRBV7-8	TRBJ2-1	CASSLIGLAGPNEQFF	TGTGCCAGCAGCTTAATCGGACTAGCGGGGCCAAATGAGCAGTTCTTC